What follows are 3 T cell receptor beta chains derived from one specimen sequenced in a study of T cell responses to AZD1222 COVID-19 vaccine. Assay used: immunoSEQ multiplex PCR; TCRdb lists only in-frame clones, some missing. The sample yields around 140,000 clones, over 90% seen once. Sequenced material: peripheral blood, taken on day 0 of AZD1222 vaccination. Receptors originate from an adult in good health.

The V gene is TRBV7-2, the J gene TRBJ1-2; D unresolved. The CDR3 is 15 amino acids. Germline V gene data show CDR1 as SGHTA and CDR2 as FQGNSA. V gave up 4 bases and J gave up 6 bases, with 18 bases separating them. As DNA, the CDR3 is TGTGCCAGCAGCTCCTTGGGATTCCTCAACGATGGCTACACCTTC. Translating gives CASSSLGFLNDGYTF.

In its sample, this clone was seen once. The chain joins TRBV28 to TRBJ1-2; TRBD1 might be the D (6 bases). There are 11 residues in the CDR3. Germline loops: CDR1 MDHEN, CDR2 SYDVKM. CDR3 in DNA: TGTGCTACACAGGGAGGCTATGGCTACACCTTC. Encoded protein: CATQGGYGYTF.

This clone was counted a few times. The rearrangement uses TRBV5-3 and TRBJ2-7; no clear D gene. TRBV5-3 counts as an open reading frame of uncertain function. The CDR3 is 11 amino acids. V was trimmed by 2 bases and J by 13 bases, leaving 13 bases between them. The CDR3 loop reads CARSFDFSAYF. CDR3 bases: TGTGCCAGAAGCTTTGATTTTTCGGCATACTTC.